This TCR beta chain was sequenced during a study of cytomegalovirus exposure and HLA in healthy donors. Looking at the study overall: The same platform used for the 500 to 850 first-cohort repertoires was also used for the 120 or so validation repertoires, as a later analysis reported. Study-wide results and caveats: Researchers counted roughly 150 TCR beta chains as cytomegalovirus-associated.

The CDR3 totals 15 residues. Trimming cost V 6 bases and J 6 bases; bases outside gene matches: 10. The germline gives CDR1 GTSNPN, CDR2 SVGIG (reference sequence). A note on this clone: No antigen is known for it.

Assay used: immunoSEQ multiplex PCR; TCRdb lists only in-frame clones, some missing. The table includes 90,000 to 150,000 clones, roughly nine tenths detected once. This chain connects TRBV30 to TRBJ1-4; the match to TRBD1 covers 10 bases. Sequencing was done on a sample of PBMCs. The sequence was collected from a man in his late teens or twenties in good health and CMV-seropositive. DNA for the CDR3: TGTGCCTGCAAAACCCTCGGGACAGGGGATGAAAAACTGTTTTTT. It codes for CACKTLGTGDEKLFF.